This T cell receptor beta chain originates from a study of OX40 agonist ivuxolimab in advanced cancers. The overall study: Among those enrolled, mean age was about 60 years (range 23 to 79) and about 79% were male. Whole-study findings and limits: CD8+ T cells showed, on average, more clonal expansion than CD4+ cells. At 0.1-3.0 mg/kg, partial responders had clonal expansion among the lowest observed.

Of note for this clone: What it binds is not known. The sample carries other DNA sequences with the same CDR3.

The assay was immunoSEQ multiplex PCR, and TCRdb's table has in-frame clones only and misses some. The data show roughly 35,000 clones, with 88% seen just once and 3.5% to 5% held by the top ten. The timepoints at which blood was sampled were baseline, cycle 4 day 1, and cycle 7 day 1. The receptor was isolated from an adult with an advanced solid tumor such as melanoma, head and neck, liver or kidney cancer. This material consisted of CD4+ or CD8+ T cells sorted from blood, taken in a trial of the OX40 agonist ivuxolimab.

CDR3 nucleotide sequence: TGTGCCAGCAGCTTAGGACGGGACATGAACACTGAAGCTTTCTTT. Its translation is CASSLGRDMNTEAFF. This chain joins TRBV9 and TRBJ1-1; D is possibly TRBD1 (6 bases). Deletions cut 4 bases from V and 0 bases from J, with 13 bases between. This CDR3 comprises 15 residues. Germline loops: CDR1 SGDLS, CDR2 YYNGEE.